One and the same sample provided the 2 T cell receptor beta chains below, sequenced in a study of shared clonotypes between healthy human individuals (TCRdb year 2020). Libraries were built with the immunoSEQ multiplex PCR assay. The source is immuneACCESS, and TCRdb retained only in-frame sequences with V and J called. Part of the clones is not carried over; for the studies checked, unresolved V genes explain less than half of this, and the remainder is unexplained. For this sample there are fewer than 400,000 clones; roughly 70% appear just once. The ten largest clones capture about a tenth of the sample. Sequenced: memory CD4+ T cells sorted from blood. The meaning of the sample's cell subset or site label: CD45RA-negative fraction. The receptor source for this set is a man aged 30 to 45 in good health.

This clone was counted between two and nine times. J is TRBJ2-3 and V is TRBV5-8, with 7 bases lining up with TRBD1. V gave up 0 bases and J gave up 2 bases; unmatched junction bases: 3. The germline V gene encodes CDR1 SGHTS and CDR2 YDEGEE. The CDR3 loop spans 15 amino acids. CDR3: CASSLADRFTDTQYF. The CDR3 region has the DNA TGTGCCAGCAGCTTGGCGGACAGGTTCACAGATACGCAGTATTTT.

This clone was found a few times. V gene TRBV10-3 combines with J gene TRBJ1-4; D unresolved. Germline loops: CDR1 ENHRY, CDR2 SYGVKD. Trimming removed 0 bases at V and 7 bases at J, with 3 bases between. This CDR3 contains 12 residues. CDR3 nucleotides: TGTGCCATCAGTGAGTCTGTTGAAAAACTGTTTTTT. Its translation is CAISESVEKLFF.